This TCR beta chain was recorded in a study of T cell responses to AZD1222 COVID-19 vaccine (dated by TCRdb to 2020 to 2022). For the wider study: Because spike-specific TCR depth and breadth did not differ between the two schedules, AZD1222 recipients who got a second dose at roughly 4 weeks were pooled with those who got a second dose at roughly 12 weeks. Trial participants were enrolled by age into subgroups of 18-55, 56-69 and 70-plus years, and around 140, 26 and 57 TCR-sequenced participants, respectively, were included in these subgroups. TCR sequencing was performed for about 250 trial participants, of whom about 200 were given two doses of AZD1222 and some 26 were given two doses of MenACWY control vaccine.

What this sample's time point label stands for: baseline before first vaccination. Vaccinee samples came from UK trials COV001 and COV002, including a single-blind randomized controlled phase 2/3 trial of AZD1222 (ChAdOx1 nCoV-19) in healthy adults. For TCRbeta chain sequencing, PBMC samples were collected from trial participants at day 0 and at day 28 after the second dose. Between the V and J ends, shortened by 5 bases and 8 bases respectively, the junction contains 22 bases. The CDR3, cysteine through phenylalanine, is 16 amino acids long. This entry keeps only the CDR3 DNA: 48 bases, framed from base 1. The germline V gene provides CDR1 SGHTA and CDR2 FQGNSA. The CDR3 regions of human TCRbeta chains were subjected to immunosequencing. The study's own analysis went as follows. Repertoire TCRs were matched against a reference library of SARS-CoV-2-specific TCRs generated with the MIRA antigen-specificity platform. Breadth meant the fraction of unique TCRs that were SARS-CoV-2-associated, whereas depth meant the fraction of total T cells that were SARS-CoV-2-associated. Using the MIRA data, each spike-specific TCR was assigned both to the spike region to which the TCR was reactive and to a CD4 or CD8 class. Log10-transformed breadth and depth values were compared by one-way ANOVA with Sidak's multiple comparisons tests. As stored in TCRdb, this immuneACCESS dataset retains in-frame rearrangements with V and J assigned. A fraction of the clones does not appear; measured against another copy, unresolved V genes explain less than half of the discrepancy, and the remainder lacks a known reason. The V and J calls and the clone size are those of that table, but D and trimming were determined from the DNA. The sample table holds some 150,000 clones, of which 90% to 95% were seen once. 5.2% of the sample is held by the ten biggest clonotypes.

About this clone: Its recognized antigen is unknown. No base-level quality is on record; no much larger clone is a single base apart.

What the research found in general, with its limitations: Reportedly, close to half of the unique spike-specific TCRs recognized epitopes lying outside the regions that are mutated in the B.1.351 and B.1.1.7 variants. CD4 TCRs associated with the vaccine covered the entire spike protein, and the dominant responses were in regions 160-218 and 743-854. Participants were mostly white British and included more females than males, and it was suggested by the authors that clonal diversity may have been underestimated. The 56-69-year group was small, and its depth increase did not reach significance, likely because of low power. Conclusions about previously exposed vaccinees were limited because only a handful of AZD1222 recipients were SARS-CoV-2 seropositive at baseline. No day 14 peak-response samples were available, so repertoires were characterized only after the peak T cell response. Spike-specific TCR breadth and depth rose significantly after two AZD1222 doses compared with day 0 and with MenACWY recipients.

The clonotype was recovered from an adult in good health. Recombination joined TRBV7-2 with TRBJ2-1, and TRBD2 may be the D gene, going by 5 matching bases. Material: peripheral blood, obtained on day 0 of AZD1222 vaccination. The CDR3 sequence is CASSPAPGFSYDEQFF. DNA sequence: TGTGCCAGCAGCCCCGCCCCGGGGTTTTCTTACGATGAGCAGTTCTTC.